A single sample gave rise to the 17 T cell receptor beta chains below, sequenced in a study of blood T cell repertoires in COVID-19. Data came from immunoSEQ multiplex PCR; TCRdb stores just in-frame clones and leaves some out. The table has approximately 82,000 clones, roughly 90% seen once. The specimen was peripheral blood. The receptors shown here come from a man aged 70-80 years with active or convalescent COVID-19.

This clone has a single count. The conserved phenylalanine or tryptophan normally closing the CDR3 is absent here, so this likely arose from a read error. No DNA is shown, since the ends of the CDR3 on it are uncertain; the CDR3 is the one TCRdb lists. V is TRBV11-2 and J is TRBJ2-7; TRBD2 is the table's D call and was not checked against the DNA. In germline, CDR1 is SGHAT, CDR2 FQNNGV. The CDR3 has 15 residues if both end residues are counted. The CDR3 loop reads CASSLDQRTSAELEY.

The V call is TRBV4-3, the J call TRBJ2-1, with 10 bases matching TRBD2. Germline assignment: CDR1 LGHNA and CDR2 YSLEER. The CDR3 contains 16 residues. The V segment lost 0 bases and the J segment 8 bases; nucleotides outside the gene matches: 7. The CDR3, as DNA: TGCGCCAGCAGCCAAGAGGGGGCTAGCGGGAGACATGAGCAGTTCTTC. Its protein product is CASSQEGASGRHEQFF.

This clone was picked up a small number of times. The J gene is TRBJ1-1, the V gene TRBV27; D is possibly TRBD1 (6 bases). The CDR3 loop spans 16 amino acids. From germline, CDR1 is MNHEY and CDR2 SMNVEV (reference sequence). Between the trimmed V and J ends, which lost 5 bases and 3 bases, there was a span of 19 bases. The CDR3 sequence is CASSLSRGRGYTEAFF. CDR3 DNA sequence: TGTGCCAGCAGTCTTAGTAGGGGCAGGGGATACACTGAAGCTTTCTTT.

The chain is built from TRBV3-1 (or the pseudogene TRBV3-2) and TRBJ2-3, with D tentatively TRBD1 (5 bases). Trimming shortened V by 1 base and J by 8 bases, and 10 bases separated the two germline ends. The germline V gene encodes CDR1 LGHDT and CDR2 YNNKEL (reference sequence). This CDR3 is built from 13 residues. CDR3 protein: CASSQGTQGTQYF. The CDR3, as DNA: TGTGCCAGCAGCCAAGGGACCCAGGGTACGCAGTATTTT.

J is TRBJ2-3 and V is TRBV15; D is unresolved. V was clipped by 0 bases and J by 3 bases, with 4 bases between them. Germline V gene sequence: CDR1 LNHNV, CDR2 YYDKDF (reference sequence). This CDR3 spans 13 amino acids. The CDR3 region has the DNA TGTGCCACCAGCAGAGATCTGACAGATACGCAGTATTTT. It is translated as CATSRDLTDTQYF.

V and J are TRBV28 and TRBJ1-1, with D unresolved. Germline CDR1 is MDHEN and CDR2 is SYDVKM. V was cut by 4 bases and J by 7 bases, with 7 bases left in between. The CDR3 has 11 amino acids. In DNA form, the CDR3 reads TGTGCCAGCAGTTGGAGATTTGAAGCTTTCTTT. Its translation: CASSWRFEAFF. The whole variable domain, remainder taken from reference TRBV28 and TRBJ1-1, is DVKVTQSSRYLVKRTGEKVFLECVQDMDHENMFWYRQDPGLGLRLIYFSYDVKMKEKGDIPEGYSVSREKKERFSLILESASTNQTSMYLCASSWRFEAFFGQGTRLTVV.

The J gene is TRBJ1-2, the V gene TRBV7-3; D remains ambiguous. CDR1 is SGHTA, CDR2 FQGTGA, per germline. This CDR3 spans 13 amino acids. Trimming cost V 4 bases and J 8 bases, with 14 bases left between them. CDR3 nucleotide sequence: TGTGCCAGCAGCTGGACTGCGGAGGGCGGCTACACCTTC. It yields the protein CASSWTAEGGYTF.

This clone was observed a single time. J is TRBJ2-4 and V is TRBV28, with D possibly TRBD1 on 6 matching bases. CDR3 length: 15 amino acids. The V end was cut by 3 bases, the J end by 4 bases, with 13 bases between. Germline CDR1 is MDHEN and CDR2 is SYDVKM. This CDR3 is CASSLAGQKKNIQYF. The CDR3, as DNA: TGTGCCAGCAGTTTGGCCGGACAGAAAAAAAACATTCAGTACTTC.

This chain links TRBV2 with TRBJ1-4; perhaps TRBD1 as D (5 bases). Germline values: CDR1 SNHLY, CDR2 FYNNEI. Trimming stripped 9 bases from V and 8 bases from J, with 22 bases between. The CDR3 has 15 residues. This CDR3 reads CASTYDTGRVEKLFF. As DNA, the CDR3 is TGTGCCAGTACCTATGACACAGGCCGGGTCGAAAAACTGTTTTTT.

This chain joins TRBV5-1 and TRBJ1-4, with D maybe TRBD1 (5 bases). Between the trimmed V and J ends, which lost 1 base and 8 bases, there was a span of 15 bases. Germline lookup yields CDR1 SGHRS and CDR2 YFSETQ. CDR3 length: 15 residues. The CDR3 nucleotides are TGCGCCAGCAGCTTGTGGGGCAGGGTGGAGGAAAAACTGTTTTTT. This gives the protein CASSLWGRVEEKLFF. Full variable domain (missing parts from reference TRBV5-1 and TRBJ1-4): KAGVTQTPRYLIKTRGQQVTLSCSPISGHRSVSWYQQTPGQGLQFLFEYFSETQRNKGNFPGRFSGRQFSNSRSEMNVSTLELGDSALYLCASSLWGRVEEKLFFGSGTQLSVL.

The chain has TRBV7-6 and TRBJ1-1; 10 bases are a match to TRBD1. The CDR3 has 14 amino acids. Germline CDR1 is SGHVS and CDR2 is FNYEAQ. With V trimmed by 4 bases and J by 5 bases, 4 bases remained unmatched. As DNA, the CDR3 is TGTGCCAGCAGCTCCTGGACAGGGGGAACTGAAGCTTTCTTT. Its translation: CASSSWTGGTEAFF. The full variable domain, completed using reference TRBV7-6 and TRBJ1-1, is GAGVSQSPRYKVTKRGQDVALRCDPISGHVSLYWYRQALGQGPEFLTYFNYEAQQDKSGLPNDRFSAERPEGSISTLTIQRTEQRDSAMYRCASSSWTGGTEAFFGQGTRLTVV.

This chain links TRBV19 with TRBJ1-2, with 8 bases lining up with TRBD1. The germline CDR1 and CDR2 sequences are LNHDA and SQIVND (reference sequence). This CDR3 has 15 amino acids. V lost 3 bases, J lost 8 bases, and 11 bases stayed unmatched. CDR3: CASSILHRGFSGYTF. The DNA of the CDR3 is TGTGCCAGTAGTATCTTGCACAGGGGGTTTAGCGGCTACACCTTC.

This chain joins TRBV28 and TRBJ1-6, with 10 bases aligning to TRBD1. From germline, CDR1 is MDHEN and CDR2 SYDVKM. V lost 1 base to trimming and J lost 6 bases; unmatched junction nucleotides: 6. The CDR3 length is 17 residues. CDR3 sequence reads: CASSLSGTGASNSPLHF. Written as DNA, the CDR3 is TGTGCCAGCAGTTTATCAGGGACAGGGGCGAGTAATTCACCCCTCCACTTT.

J is TRBJ2-7 and V is TRBV10-2, with 7 nucleotides matching TRBD1. This CDR3 spans 15 amino acids. J lost 5 bases, V lost 6 bases, and 13 bases had no gene match. In germline, CDR1 is WSHSY, CDR2 SAAADI. The CDR3 reads CASRADRERYHEQYF. The CDR3 nucleotides are TGCGCCAGCAGAGCAGACAGGGAGAGGTACCACGAGCAGTACTTC.

This clone was seen a few times. J is TRBJ2-3 and V is TRBV27, with 13 bases matching TRBD2. The CDR3 spans 20 residues. The junction had 12 bases not matched to a gene; V was cut back by 3 bases and J by 0 bases. Germline V gene sequence: CDR1 MNHEY, CDR2 SMNVEV (reference sequence). CDR3 DNA sequence: TGTGCCAGCAGTTTGTTGGTAGGACTAGCGGGAGTGAAAAGCACAGATACGCAGTATTTT. This translates into CASSLLVGLAGVKSTDTQYF.

V and J are TRBV29-1 and TRBJ1-2; 11 bases map to TRBD1. The J segment lost 2 bases and the V segment lost 0 bases, leaving 11 bases of the junction unmatched. Germline loops: CDR1 SQVTM, CDR2 ANQGSEA. The CDR3 runs 18 residues. The DNA of the CDR3 is TGCAGCGTTGAAGATCGAGGGACAGGGGGAAGAAGGAACTATGGCTACACCTTC. This translates into CSVEDRGTGGRRNYGYTF.

This clone turned up a few times. The gene calls are TRBV7-9 and TRBJ1-2, with 10 bases identical to TRBD1. Germline CDR1 reads SEHNR; CDR2 reads FQNEAQ (reference sequence). CDR3 size: 16 residues. Trimming at V came to 5 bases and at J to 2 bases, leaving 8 bases not matched to a gene. CDR3 coding DNA: TGTGCCAGCAGCAGAGACAGGGGGCCCATAAACTATGGCTACACCTTC. Protein sequence: CASSRDRGPINYGYTF. Variable domain in full (rest from reference TRBV7-9 and TRBJ1-2): DTGVSQNPRHKITKRGQNVTFRCDPISEHNRLYWYRQTLGQGPEFLTYFQNEAQLEKSRLLSDRFSAERPKGSFSTLEIQRTEQGDSAMYLCASSRDRGPINYGYTFGSGTRLTVV.